The 19 T cell receptor beta chains below all came from one sample that was sequenced in a study of CD8 T cells in Susac syndrome. RNA was extracted with the RNeasy kit, and a quantity of roughly 0.5 to 1 ug was reverse transcribed using random hexamers. Via MiXCR, TCRdb re-called the immunoSEQ multiplex PCR reads, giving one row per CDR3 protein. This sample has roughly 200,000 distinct CDR3 sequences, with around 95% found just once. Sequenced: CD4+ T cells from PBMCs. Every receptor here comes from a human donor in good health.

The rearrangement links TRBV7-2 to TRBJ2-3; TRBD2 aligns across 8 bases. The CDR3 is 14 amino acids. Germline-derived CDR1 and CDR2 are SGHTA and FQGNSA. The V segment lost 3 bases and the J segment 6 bases; nucleotides outside the gene matches: 5. The CDR3 DNA follows: TGTGCCAGCAGCTTTGGACTAGCTGGGGATACGCAGTATTTT. Protein product: CASSFGLAGDTQYF.

The chain joins TRBV9 to TRBJ2-1; TRBD1 agrees at 8 bases. Germline trimming cut 4 bases from V and 7 bases from J; bases unmatched to any gene: 16. The CDR3 contains 17 residues. Germline V gives CDR1 SGDLS, CDR2 YYNGEE. The CDR3 bases are TGTGCCAGCAGCTCCCGGGCCGGGCCAGGGGGCTTAAATGAGCAGTTCTTC. Translation gives CASSSRAGPGGLNEQFF.

This clonotype was observed a handful of times. The chain uses TRBV29-1 and TRBJ1-1, with D unresolved. The length of the CDR3 is 11 residues. CDR1 and CDR2 (germline): SQVTM, ANQGSEA. With 4 bases removed from V and 1 base from J, the gap between germline ends came to 4 bases. The CDR3 DNA is TGCAGCGTTGGACAGAACACTGAAGCTTTCTTT. Protein: CSVGQNTEAFF.

The genes are TRBV4-3 and TRBJ2-3; D unresolved. The V end was cut by 1 base, the J end by 1 base, with 12 bases between. This CDR3 contains 16 residues. Germline-derived CDR1 and CDR2 are LGHNA and YSLEER. The CDR3: CASSQARAWGTDTQYF. CDR3 nucleotide sequence: TGCGCCAGCAGCCAAGCAAGGGCGTGGGGCACAGATACGCAGTATTTT.

The rearrangement joins TRBV29-1 to TRBJ1-2; 9 bases align to TRBD1. Germline V gene sequence: CDR1 SQVTM, CDR2 ANQGSEA. CDR3 size: 14 residues. The V segment lost 1 base and the J segment 5 bases; nucleotides outside the gene matches: 5. The CDR3 bases are TGCAGCGTTGAAGGGACAGGGGTTGGGTATGGCTACACCTTC. This sequence encodes CSVEGTGVGYGYTF. The full variable domain, rest sourced from reference TRBV29-1 and TRBJ1-2, is SAVISQKPSRDICQRGTSLTIQCQVDSQVTMMFWYRQQPGQSLTLIATANQGSEATYESGFVIDKFPISRPNLTFSTLTVSNMSPEDSSIYLCSVEGTGVGYGYTFGSGTRLTVV.

The CDR3 DNA follows: TGTGCCAGCAGTCCTCCGACTCCTCGCAATGAGCAGTTCTTC. Protein sequence: CASSPPTPRNEQFF. The gene calls are TRBV28 and TRBJ2-1; D ambiguous. The length of the CDR3 is 14 residues. Germline V gene data show CDR1 as MDHEN and CDR2 as SYDVKM. V lost 5 bases and J lost 6, with 14 bases in between.

The CDR3 sequence is CASTLAGTINEQFF. The CDR3 DNA is TGTGCCAGCACCCTAGCGGGAACAATCAATGAGCAGTTCTTC. The chain employs TRBV7-2 and TRBJ2-1, with 9 bases fitting TRBD2. With V trimmed by 7 bases and J by 6 bases, 7 bases remained unmatched. The germline V gene has CDR1 SGHTA and CDR2 FQGNSA. This CDR3 spans 14 amino acids.

This clonotype was observed a single time. Here the CDR3 reads CASSQGGGYGNQPQHF. CDR3 sequence (DNA): TGTGCCAGCAGCCAAGGAGGGGGGTACGGCAATCAGCCCCAGCATTTT. The genes are TRBV3-1 and TRBJ1-5; weak D call: TRBD1 (6 bases). CDR3 length: 16 residues. CDR1 and CDR2 from the germline V gene are LGHDT and YNNKEL (reference sequence). Trimming removed 1 base from V and 2 bases from J, with 12 bases in between.

The J gene is TRBJ1-5, the V gene TRBV20-1; perhaps TRBD1 as D (6 bases). Germline CDR1 is DFQATT and CDR2 is SNEGSKA (reference sequence). The CDR3 length is 15 residues. V dropped 1 base and J dropped 3 bases, with 13 bases sitting between them. The CDR3 region is CSARAGGGLNQPQHF. The CDR3 nucleotides read TGCAGTGCTAGAGCTGGGGGGGGGCTCAATCAGCCCCAGCATTTT.

The chain links TRBV6-5 to TRBJ2-1; possibly TRBD1 or TRBD2 for D (6 bases each). The V gene lost 7 bases and the J gene lost 9 bases, with 22 bases spanning the gap. CDR3 length equals 15 residues. CDR1 is MNHEY, CDR2 SVGAGI, per germline. The CDR3 is CASTSFGGSSGEQFF. CDR3 DNA sequence: TGTGCCAGCACCTCTTTCGGGGGCAGCTCCGGTGAGCAGTTCTTC.

This clonotype occurred once. The chain combines TRBV20-1 with TRBJ2-7, with 7 bases lining up with TRBD2. V was clipped by 8 bases and J by 2 bases; unmatched bases: 6. The CDR3 is made up of 12 amino acids. Germline CDR1 DFQATT, CDR2 SNEGSKA (reference sequence). The CDR3 sequence: CSWGREPYEQYF. CDR3 nucleotides: TGCAGTTGGGGGAGGGAACCCTACGAGCAGTACTTC.

The V call is TRBV11-2, the J call TRBJ2-3; no reliable D call. From germline, CDR1 is SGHAT and CDR2 FQNNGV. There are 12 residues in the CDR3. The V end was cut by 5 bases, the J end by 6 bases, with 9 bases between. As DNA, the CDR3 is TGTGCCAGCAGCCGAGGTCGGGATACGCAGTATTTT. This sequence encodes CASSRGRDTQYF.

The rearrangement uses TRBV19 and TRBJ2-7; D gene uncertain. V lost 5 bases and J 1 base, leaving 6 bases between the germline ends. Germline loops: CDR1 LNHDA, CDR2 SQIVND (reference sequence). This CDR3 region has 12 residues. The CDR3 loop reads CASSAMSYEQYF. For the CDR3, the DNA is TGTGCCAGTAGTGCCATGTCCTACGAGCAGTACTTC.

The rearrangement links TRBV30 to TRBJ2-7; unclear D gene. V dropped 2 bases and J dropped 6 bases, with 11 bases sitting between them. The CDR3 has 12 amino acids. CDR1 and CDR2 from the germline V gene are GTSNPN and SVGIG (reference sequence). The CDR3 sequence is CAWSRPLREQYV. DNA for the CDR3: TGTGCCTGGAGTAGACCTTTGCGCGAGCAGTACGTC.

This clonotype was recorded a few times. The rearrangement joins TRBV3-1 to TRBJ2-3; D possibly corresponds to TRBD2 (5 bases). This CDR3 is built from 11 residues. Per the germline V gene, CDR1 is LGHDT and CDR2 is YNNKEL (reference sequence). V lost 4 bases, J lost 6 bases, and 5 bases lay in between. This CDR3 reads CASSPGDTQYF. CDR3 coding DNA: TGTGCCAGCAGCCCGGGGGATACGCAGTATTTT.

The V gene is TRBV11-2, the J gene TRBJ2-3, with 8 bases lining up with TRBD2. Trimming removed 3 bases from V and 2 bases from J; junction bases left unmatched: 7. This CDR3 has 16 residues. CDR1 and CDR2 from the germline V gene are SGHAT and FQNNGV. This chain's CDR3 is CASSLGSGVATDTQYF. CDR3 nucleotides: TGTGCCAGCAGCTTGGGTAGCGGGGTAGCCACAGATACGCAGTATTTT.

The chain is built from TRBV20-1 and TRBJ2-7; D ambiguous. Trimming removed 4 bases from V and 1 base from J, with 14 bases in between. The CDR3 consists of 14 residues. The germline CDR1 and CDR2 sequences are DFQATT and SNEGSKA (reference sequence). The CDR3 nucleotides are TGCAGTGCTACCCTTAGACACTCGTCCTACGAGCAGTACTTC. Its protein product is CSATLRHSSYEQYF.

The V gene is TRBV18, the J gene TRBJ2-2, with D hard to call. CDR3 length: 15 amino acids. CDR1 and CDR2 from the germline V gene are KGHSH and LQKENI. The ends were cut back, 3 bases at V and 0 bases at J, with 8 bases in the middle. The CDR3 loop is CASSPRRPNTGELFF. Here the CDR3 DNA reads TGTGCCAGCTCACCTAGGCGGCCGAACACCGGGGAGCTGTTTTTT.

The V call is TRBV5-1, the J call TRBJ2-2; tentative D call: TRBD2 (7 bases). Trimming removed 0 bases from V and 4 bases from J, with 16 bases in between. CDR1 and CDR2 from the germline V gene are SGHRS and YFSETQ. This CDR3 comprises 17 residues. DNA for the CDR3: TGCGCCAGCAGCTTGGGATTTCTCGGGGGGCCCACCGGGGAGCTGTTTTTT. Translation gives CASSLGFLGGPTGELFF.